The clone carrying this T cell receptor beta chain was observed a single time. Its specificity is unknown. CDR3 size: 15 residues. Per the germline V gene, CDR1 is LGHDT and CDR2 is YNNKEL (reference sequence). Unmatched junction bases numbered 6, after V lost 3 bases and J lost 5 bases. Sequenced by immunoSEQ multiplex PCR; TCRdb stores in-frame clones only, minus some. The sample has roughly 69,000 clones, 80% seen once; the top ten hold more than 12%. The record originates from a study of T cell responses to AZD1222 COVID-19 vaccine. Study-wide findings and caveats: The donors showed a predominance of white British ancestry and of females, with possible underestimation of clonal diversity.

The sample was peripheral blood, taken 28 days after the second AZD1222 dose. The chain joins TRBV3-1 (or the pseudogene TRBV3-2) to TRBJ2-2; 7 bases match TRBD2. The receptor was derived from an adult who received the AZD1222 COVID-19 vaccine. The CDR3 loop reads CASSQPRGETGELFF. The CDR3 DNA is TGTGCCAGCAGCCAGCCCCGGGGGGAAACCGGGGAGCTGTTTTTT.